This is a list of T cell receptor beta chains from one sample in a study of cytomegalovirus exposure and HLA in healthy donors. The assay was immunoSEQ multiplex PCR, and TCRdb's table has in-frame clones only and misses some. The sample shows tens of thousands of clones, approximately 66% of them seen only once. The material sequenced was PBMCs. These receptor sequences come from a man aged 25 to 40 in good health and CMV-seronegative. Both conserved end residues are part of each CDR3. Fields, in order: D gene, clone size, V gene, J gene, CDR3 DNA, CDR3 protein. A D gene is named only where the DNA matches it firmly. Only some rows state a clone size, as once, few, many or a class for expanded clones.

>.|.|TRBV5-4|TRBJ2-5
TGTGCCAGCAGCTGGGGGCCGCAAGAGACCCAGTACTTC
CASSWGPQETQYF
>.|few|TRBV2|TRBJ2-5
TGTGCCAGCAGTGTCTTTAGAGTGGAGACCCAGTACTTC
CASSVFRVETQYF
>TRBD1|.|TRBV19|TRBJ2-7
TGTGCCAGTAGAGGGGGCAGGACCTACGAGCAGTACTTC
CASRGGRTYEQYF
>TRBD2|.|TRBV6-4|TRBJ2-7
TGTGCCAGCAGTGATTGTCCTAGCGGGCTAGCCTACGAGCAGTACTTC
CASSDCPSGLAYEQYF
>.|.|TRBV9|TRBJ2-6
TGTGCCAGCAGCGTAAGCTCCGGGGCCAACGTCCTGACTTTC
CASSVSSGANVLTF
>.|.|TRBV9|TRBJ1-1
TGTGCCAGCAGCGTAGCGGGAAACACTGAAGCTTTCTTT
CASSVAGNTEAFF
>.|.|TRBV2|TRBJ2-3
TGTGCCAGCAGTGAAATGGGCCTCACAGATACGCAGTATTTT
CASSEMGLTDTQYF
>.|few|TRBV4-1|TRBJ2-2
TGCGCCAGCAGCCAAGAAAGGACAAGCTTAGGCGGGGAGCTGTTTTTT
CASSQERTSLGGELFF
>.|.|TRBV18|TRBJ2-1
TGTGTCAGCTCACCCTTCGTAAATGAGCAGTTCTTC
CVSSPFVNEQFF
>TRBD1|.|TRBV18|TRBJ1-5
TGTGCCAGCTCACCACGACCGGGACAGGGTGATCAGCCCCAGCATTTT
CASSPRPGQGDQPQHF
>TRBD1|few|TRBV6-6|TRBJ1-2
TGTGCCAGCAGTTCGGGGACAGTCAATGGCTACACCTTC
CASSSGTVNGYTF
>.|.|TRBV5-1|TRBJ1-6
TGCGCCAGCAGCTTGTCGCTGGGCCAGGGTTCACCCCTCCACTTT
CASSLSLGQGSPLHF
>TRBD1|.|TRBV6-1|TRBJ2-5
TGTGCCAGCAGGTCCGGGACAGTCATGGAGACCCAGTACTTC
CASRSGTVMETQYF
>TRBD2|few|TRBV4-1|TRBJ2-1
TGCGCCAGCAGGAGCGGGAAAGCCTACAATGAGCAGTTCTTC
CASRSGKAYNEQFF
>.|.|TRBV9|TRBJ1-2
TGTGCCAGCAGCGTAGCCAGTTCCCCCTATGGCTACACCTTC
CASSVASSPYGYTF
>.|few|TRBV2|TRBJ2-6
TGTGCCAGCAGTCCCCGACAGAGACCCCTGAGAGGGGCCAACGTCCTGACTTTC
CASSPRQRPLRGANVLTF
>.|once|TRBV5-1|TRBJ2-1
TGCGCCAGCAGCGCCCTTCGGGGGTCCTACAATGAGCAGTTCTTC
CASSALRGSYNEQFF
>.|few|TRBV7-8|TRBJ1-4
TGTGCCAGCAGCTTAATCGCAACTAATGAAAAACTGTTTTTT
CASSLIATNEKLFF
>TRBD2|.|TRBV6-5|TRBJ2-1
TGTGCCAGCAGTTATACTAGCGGGAGTTTCGGTGAGCAGTTCTTC
CASSYTSGSFGEQFF
>.|.|TRBV5-1|TRBJ2-7
TGCGCCAGCAGCTTGCTTCCGACAGTCTACGAGCAGTACTTC
CASSLLPTVYEQYF
>TRBD1|.|TRBV7-3|TRBJ1-6
TGTGCCAGCAGCCCGGGACAGGGAGGTTCACCCCTCCACTTT
CASSPGQGGSPLHF
>TRBD1|.|TRBV6-1|TRBJ2-2
TGTGCCAGCAGTGTACAGGGGGGGAACACCGGGGAGCTGTTTTTT
CASSVQGGNTGELFF
>TRBD1|.|TRBV6-5|TRBJ2-7
TGTGCCAGCAGTTTACAGGGGGGCTACGAGCAGTACTTC
CASSLQGGYEQYF
>TRBD1|.|TRBV7-2|TRBJ1-2
TGTGCCAGCAGTTGGGACAGAAATGGCTACACCTTC
CASSWDRNGYTF
>.|.|TRBV28|TRBJ1-2
TGTGCCAGCAGTTTGGTGGGGAGCTATGGCTACACCTTC
CASSLVGSYGYTF
>TRBD2|few|TRBV30|TRBJ2-1
TGTGCCTGGAAACCGCCGGGACTAGCAAAGTACAATGAGCAGTTCTTC
CAWKPPGLAKYNEQFF
>TRBD1|few|TRBV4-1|TRBJ2-6
TGCGCCAGCAGCAAGGGACAGTTCTCTGGGGCCAACGTCCTGACTTTC
CASSKGQFSGANVLTF
>.|.|TRBV5-1|TRBJ2-2
TGCGCCAGCAGCTTGGCCCGAGATAACACCGGGGAGCTGTTTTTT
CASSLARDNTGELFF
>TRBD2|.|TRBV4-2|TRBJ2-3
TGTGCCAGCAGCCAAGAAGCGAGCGGGGGCCATATCACAGATACGCAGTATTTT
CASSQEASGGHITDTQYF
>.|once|TRBV11-2|TRBJ1-6
TGTGCCAGCAGCTTATCGGACAGAGTCTCACCCCTCCACTTT
CASSLSDRVSPLHF
>TRBD2|few|TRBV18|TRBJ2-7
TGTGCCAGCTCACCCCTTGGCGGGAGTAGCGACGAGCAGTACTTC
CASSPLGGSSDEQYF